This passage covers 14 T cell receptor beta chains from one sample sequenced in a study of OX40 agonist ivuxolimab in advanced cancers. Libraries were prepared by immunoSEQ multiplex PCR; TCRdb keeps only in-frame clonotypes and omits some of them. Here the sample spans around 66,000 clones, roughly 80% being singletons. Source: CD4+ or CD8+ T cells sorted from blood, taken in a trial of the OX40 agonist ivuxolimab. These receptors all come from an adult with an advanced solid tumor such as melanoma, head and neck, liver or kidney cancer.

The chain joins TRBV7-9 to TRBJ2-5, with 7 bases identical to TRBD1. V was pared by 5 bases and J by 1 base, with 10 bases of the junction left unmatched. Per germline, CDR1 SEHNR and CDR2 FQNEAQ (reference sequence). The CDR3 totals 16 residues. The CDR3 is CASSAGRGQIQETQYF. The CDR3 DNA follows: TGTGCCAGCAGCGCCGGAAGGGGGCAGATCCAAGAGACCCAGTACTTC.

The CDR3 here is CASSAGGLRSEAFF. In DNA, the CDR3 is TGTGCCAGCAGCGCGGGAGGTCTCAGGTCTGAAGCTTTCTTT. V gene TRBV5-4 combines with J gene TRBJ1-1; no clear D gene. The V and J ends lost 4 bases and 6 bases respectively, with 16 bases between them. Germline lookup yields CDR1 SGHNT and CDR2 YYREEE (reference sequence). This CDR3 is built from 14 residues.

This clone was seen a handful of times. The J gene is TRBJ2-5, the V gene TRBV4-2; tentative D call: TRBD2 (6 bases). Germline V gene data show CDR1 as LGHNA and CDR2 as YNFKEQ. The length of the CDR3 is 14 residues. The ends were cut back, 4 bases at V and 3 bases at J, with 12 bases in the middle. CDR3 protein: CASSRDSSEETQYF. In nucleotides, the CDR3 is TGTGCCAGCAGCCGGGACTCCTCCGAAGAGACCCAGTACTTC.

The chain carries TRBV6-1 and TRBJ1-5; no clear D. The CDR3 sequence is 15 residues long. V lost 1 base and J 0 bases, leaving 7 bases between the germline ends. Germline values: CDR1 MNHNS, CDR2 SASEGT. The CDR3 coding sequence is TGTGCCAGCAGTGAAGTAGGCGGTAGCAATCAGCCCCAGCATTTT. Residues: CASSEVGGSNQPQHF.

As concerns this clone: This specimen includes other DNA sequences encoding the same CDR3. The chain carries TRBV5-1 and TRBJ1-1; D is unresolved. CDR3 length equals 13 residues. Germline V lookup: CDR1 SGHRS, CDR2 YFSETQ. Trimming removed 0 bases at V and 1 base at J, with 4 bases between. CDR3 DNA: TGCGCCAGCAGCTTGGGCGGGAACACTGAAGCTTTCTTT. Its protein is CASSLGGNTEAFF.

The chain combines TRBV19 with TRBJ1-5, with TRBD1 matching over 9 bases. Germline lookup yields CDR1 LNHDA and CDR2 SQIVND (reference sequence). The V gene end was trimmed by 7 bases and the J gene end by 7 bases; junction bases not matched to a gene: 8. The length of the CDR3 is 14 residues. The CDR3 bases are TGTGCCAGTAACCCGGGACAGGGCACCCAGCCCCAGCATTTT. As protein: CASNPGQGTQPQHF.

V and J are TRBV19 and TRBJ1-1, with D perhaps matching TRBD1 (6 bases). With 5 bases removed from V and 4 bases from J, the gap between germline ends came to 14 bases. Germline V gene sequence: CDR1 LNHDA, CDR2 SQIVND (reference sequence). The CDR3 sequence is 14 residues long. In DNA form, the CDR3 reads TGTGCCAGTAGTCGCCCCAACAGGGCCACTGAAGCTTTCTTT. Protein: CASSRPNRATEAFF.

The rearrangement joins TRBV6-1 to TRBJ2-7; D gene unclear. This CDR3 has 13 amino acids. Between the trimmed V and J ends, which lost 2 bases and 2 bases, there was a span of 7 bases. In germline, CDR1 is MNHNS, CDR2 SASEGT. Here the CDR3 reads CASSEIGPYEQYF. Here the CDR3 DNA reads TGTGCCAGCAGTGAAATCGGACCCTACGAGCAGTACTTC.

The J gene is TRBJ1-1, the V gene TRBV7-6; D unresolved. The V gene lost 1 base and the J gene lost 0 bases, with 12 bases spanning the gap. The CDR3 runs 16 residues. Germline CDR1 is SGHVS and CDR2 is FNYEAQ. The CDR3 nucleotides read TGTGCCAGCAGCTTAGGGCAGACCCCCATGAACACTGAAGCTTTCTTT. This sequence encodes CASSLGQTPMNTEAFF.

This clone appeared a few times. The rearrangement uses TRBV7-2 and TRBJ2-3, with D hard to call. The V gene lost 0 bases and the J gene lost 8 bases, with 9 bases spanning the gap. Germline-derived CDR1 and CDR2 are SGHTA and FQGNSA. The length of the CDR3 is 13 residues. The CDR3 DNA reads TGTGCCAGCAGCTTAGCGAACACACCTACGCAGTATTTT. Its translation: CASSLANTPTQYF. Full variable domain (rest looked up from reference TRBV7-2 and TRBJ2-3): GAGVSQSPSNKVTEKGKDVELRCDPISGHTALYWYRQSLGQGLEFLIYFQGNSAPDKSGLPSDRFSAERTGGSVSTLTIQRTQQEDSAVYLCASSLANTPTQYFGPGTRLTVL.

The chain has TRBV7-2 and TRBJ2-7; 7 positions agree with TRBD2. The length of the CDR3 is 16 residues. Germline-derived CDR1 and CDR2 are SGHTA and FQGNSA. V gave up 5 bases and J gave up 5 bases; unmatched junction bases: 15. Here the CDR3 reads CASSANAPAAGDEQYF. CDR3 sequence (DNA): TGTGCCAGCAGCGCAAACGCCCCCGCCGCGGGGGACGAGCAGTACTTC. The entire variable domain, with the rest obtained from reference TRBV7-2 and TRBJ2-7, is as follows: GAGVSQSPSNKVTEKGKDVELRCDPISGHTALYWYRQSLGQGLEFLIYFQGNSAPDKSGLPSDRFSAERTGGSVSTLTIQRTQQEDSAVYLCASSANAPAAGDEQYFGPGTRLTVT.

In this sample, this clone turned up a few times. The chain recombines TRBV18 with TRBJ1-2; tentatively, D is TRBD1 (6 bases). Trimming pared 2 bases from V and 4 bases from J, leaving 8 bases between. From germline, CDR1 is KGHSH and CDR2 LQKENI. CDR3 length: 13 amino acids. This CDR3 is CASSPEGGYGYTF. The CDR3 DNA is TGTGCCAGCTCACCAGAGGGGGGCTATGGCTACACCTTC.

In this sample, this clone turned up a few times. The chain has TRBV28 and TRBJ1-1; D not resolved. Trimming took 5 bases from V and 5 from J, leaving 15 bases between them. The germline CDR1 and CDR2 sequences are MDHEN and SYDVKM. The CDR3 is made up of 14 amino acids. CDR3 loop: CASSPPRGVTEAFF. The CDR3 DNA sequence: TGTGCCAGCAGTCCCCCACGGGGAGTAACTGAAGCTTTCTTT. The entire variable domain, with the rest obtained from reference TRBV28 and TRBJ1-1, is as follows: DVKVTQSSRYLVKRTGEKVFLECVQDMDHENMFWYRQDPGLGLRLIYFSYDVKMKEKGDIPEGYSVSREKKERFSLILESASTNQTSMYLCASSPPRGVTEAFFGQGTRLTVV.

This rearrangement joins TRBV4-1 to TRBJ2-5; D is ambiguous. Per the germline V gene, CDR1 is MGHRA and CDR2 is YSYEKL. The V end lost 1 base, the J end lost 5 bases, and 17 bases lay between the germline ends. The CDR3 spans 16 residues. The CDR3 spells CASSQGRLPARETQYF. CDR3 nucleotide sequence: TGCGCCAGCAGCCAAGGGAGACTCCCTGCTCGGGAGACCCAGTACTTC.